This T cell receptor (beta chain) stems from a study of vaccination effects on CD4 cells after COVID-19. Overall study: Samples from a couple of convalescent patients were given 16 days and one week before vaccination. Study-level results: There were few convalescent patients in the study and no early post-infection timepoints.

Within the ViraFEST assay, antigen-specific CD4+ T cells underwent expansion with viral peptide pools prior to sequencing. Isolation of CD4+ T cells took place after about ten days of culture. This individual contracted SARS-CoV-2 between March and December 2020, as verified by PCR. In the cultures, half the medium was exchanged for IL-2 medium on days 3 and 7. Clones were read by immunoSEQ multiplex PCR, and TCRdb kept only the in-frame ones, dropping some. The table includes tens of thousands of clones, 72% detected once. The sample holds a few counts of this clone. No antigen is known for it. The material was CD4+ T cells from PBMCs cultured with a peptide pool, obtained before COVID-19 vaccination. This TCR derives from a human donor who had a prior SARS-CoV-2 infection.

In nucleotides, the CDR3 is TGTGCCTGGAGTGTACCCCCTAGTTTGGAGACCCAGTACTTC. This sequence encodes CAWSVPPSLETQYF. The chain couples TRBV30 to TRBJ2-5, with no clear D. CDR3 length: 14 amino acids. Germline-derived CDR1 and CDR2 are GTSNPN and SVGIG (reference sequence). V lost 0 bases to trimming and J lost 5 bases, with 13 bases between them.